A single sample gave rise to the 21 T cell receptor beta chains below, sequenced in a study of blood T cell repertoires in COVID-19. Method: immunoSEQ multiplex PCR; TCRdb's copy keeps in-frame clones and lacks some. The repertoire holds roughly 100,000 clones, with roughly 87% as singletons. Sequenced sample: peripheral blood. The receptor source for this set is a human donor in a cohort sampled during active COVID-19.

Here the CDR3 reads CASIRQGSEAFF. The CDR3 DNA reads as TGTGCCAGCATCAGACAGGGGAGTGAAGCTTTCTTT. The chain uses TRBV12-3 or TRBV12-4 and TRBJ1-1; 8 positions match TRBD1. CDR3 length equals 12 residues. The V gene end was trimmed by 7 bases and the J gene end by 7 bases; junction bases not matched to a gene: 5.

V is TRBV11-3 and J is TRBJ2-3, with D tentatively TRBD1 (6 bases). This CDR3 has 15 residues. V lost 5 bases, J lost 4 bases, and 16 bases lay in between. The germline CDR1 and CDR2 sequences are SGHNT and YENEEA. The CDR3 spells CASSKPGQSPDTQYF. The CDR3 coding sequence is TGTGCCAGCAGCAAACCGGGACAATCCCCAGATACGCAGTATTTT. Supplemented by reference TRBV11-3 and TRBJ2-3, the full variable domain reads EAGVVQSPRYKIIEKKQPVAFWCNPISGHNTLYWYLQNLGQGPELLIRYENEEAVDDSQLPKDRFSAERLKGVDSTLKIQPAELGDSAVYLCASSKPGQSPDTQYFGPGTRLTVL.

The rearrangement links TRBV12-3 or TRBV12-4 to TRBJ2-1, with a tentative D call TRBD2 (7 bases). The CDR3 covers 12 residues. The V end was cut by 5 bases, the J end by 13 bases, with 15 bases between. CDR3 coding DNA: TGTGCCAGCAGTACCATGCGGGGGCAACAGTTCTTC. It is translated as CASSTMRGQQFF.

V is TRBV4-1 and J is TRBJ1-5, with 7 nucleotides matching TRBD1. This CDR3 is built from 14 residues. Germline CDR1 is MGHRA and CDR2 is YSYEKL. J was trimmed by 4 bases and V by 2 bases; bases with no gene match: 2. For the CDR3, the DNA is TGCGCCAGCAGCCAATTGGGACAGAATCAGCCCCAGCATTTT. It specifies CASSQLGQNQPQHF.

This chain connects TRBV11-3 to TRBJ2-1; 11 positions agree with TRBD2. CDR3 length: 16 amino acids. The V and J ends lost 6 bases and 4 bases, in that order; junction bases with no gene match: 8. The germline V gene has CDR1 SGHNT and CDR2 YENEEA. The CDR3 DNA follows: TGTGCCAGCAGTCAGAGGACTAGCGGGCCATACAATGAGCAGTTCTTC. It yields the protein CASSQRTSGPYNEQFF.

Here the CDR3 reads CASSVWQGASNTGELFF. CDR3 nucleotide sequence: TGTGCCAGCAGTGTTTGGCAGGGGGCTTCGAACACCGGGGAGCTGTTTTTT. This sequence joins TRBV6-1 and TRBJ2-2, with TRBD1 matching over 8 bases. Losses at the gene ends were 4 bases for V and 0 bases for J; bases not matched to a gene: 7. The CDR3 consists of 17 residues. CDR1 is MNHNS and CDR2 is SASEGT in the germline V gene.

The chain joins TRBV20-1 to TRBJ2-7; D is unresolved. The CDR3 is made up of 12 amino acids. The germline V gene has CDR1 DFQATT and CDR2 SNEGSKA (reference sequence). V gave up 3 bases and J gave up 4 bases, with 10 bases separating them. The CDR3 region is CSASYKLYEQYF. The CDR3 region has the DNA TGCAGTGCTAGTTATAAACTATACGAGCAGTACTTC.

By proportion, this clone is medium-sized. The chain carries TRBV6-1 and TRBJ2-1, with 8 nucleotides matching TRBD2. The J segment lost 5 bases and the V segment lost 4 bases, leaving 13 bases of the junction unmatched. There are 17 residues in the CDR3. CDR1 and CDR2 from the germline V gene are MNHNS and SASEGT. The CDR3: CASSAQRELGADNEQFF. The CDR3 region has the DNA TGTGCCAGCAGTGCCCAGCGGGAGTTGGGAGCGGACAATGAGCAGTTCTTC.

This clone appeared once. V and J are TRBV7-5 and TRBJ2-7; TRBD1 is the table's D call, not checked against the DNA. TRBV7-5 is classified as a pseudogene. The CDR3 contains 11 residues. The CDR3 sequence: CAGSLRSEQYF. The CDR3 DNA reads TGTGCCGGCTCCTTACGATCCGAGCAGTACTTC.

The V gene is TRBV5-8, the J gene TRBJ1-1; D is unclear. V gave up 0 bases and J gave up 8 bases, with 8 bases separating them. Germline V gives CDR1 SGHTS, CDR2 YDEGEE. The CDR3 loop spans 12 amino acids. CDR3 DNA sequence: TGTGCCAGCAGCTTGGTGTCACAGGAAGCTTTCTTT. Protein sequence: CASSLVSQEAFF.

This clone showed up just a few times. The chain uses TRBV9 and TRBJ2-1, with TRBD1 identical over 9 bases. This CDR3 spans 16 amino acids. CDR1 SGDLS and CDR2 YYNGEE come from the germline V gene. With 0 bases clipped from V and 3 bases from J, the junction kept 4 bases outside the gene matches. The CDR3 sequence: CASSVEQGAHYNEQFF. The CDR3 bases are TGTGCCAGCAGCGTAGAACAGGGGGCCCACTACAATGAGCAGTTCTTC.

V is TRBV27 and J is TRBJ2-2, with a tentative D call TRBD1 (6 bases). V was clipped by 3 bases and J by 6 bases, with 17 bases between them. The CDR3 runs to 16 residues. The germline CDR1 and CDR2 sequences are MNHEY and SMNVEV (reference sequence). CDR3 nucleotides: TGTGCCAGCAGTTTTCCGTTGGTGGGGGCGGCCGGGGAGCTGTTTTTT. Its translation: CASSFPLVGAAGELFF.

The rearrangement links TRBV12-3 or TRBV12-4 to TRBJ1-1; D gene ambiguous. The CDR3 contains 13 residues. Trimming took 4 bases from V and 6 from J, leaving 12 bases between them. The CDR3 bases are TGTGCCAGCAGTTATAGTAGGAGCGCTGAAGCTTTCTTT. This gives the protein CASSYSRSAEAFF.

The chain is built from TRBV7-9 and TRBJ1-5; 10 bases are a match to TRBD1. The CDR3 covers 17 residues. V was clipped by 1 base and J by 3 bases; unmatched bases: 6. Germline V lookup: CDR1 SEHNR, CDR2 FQNEAQ (reference sequence). CDR3 sequence reads: CASSLEGTGDLNQPQHF. CDR3 sequence (DNA): TGTGCCAGCAGCTTAGAGGGGACAGGGGACCTCAATCAGCCCCAGCATTTT.

The chain joins TRBV28 to TRBJ1-1; TRBD1 matches at 7 bases. Losses at the gene ends were 5 bases for V and 6 bases for J; bases not matched to a gene: 15. From germline, CDR1 is MDHEN and CDR2 SYDVKM. The CDR3 covers 16 residues. In DNA form, the CDR3 reads TGTGCCAGCAGTCCCCCCCGCAGGGGGTTTTTTCCTGAAGCTTTCTTT. Translation: CASSPPRRGFFPEAFF.

The V gene is TRBV7-3, the J gene TRBJ2-5; possibly TRBD1 for D (6 bases). Trimming removed 1 base at V and 7 bases at J, with 10 bases between. The germline gives CDR1 SGHTA, CDR2 FQGTGA. The CDR3 spans 13 residues. CDR3 in DNA: TGTGCCAGCAGCTTAAACAGGGAAGGGACCCAGTACTTC. This codes for CASSLNREGTQYF.

The J gene is TRBJ2-1, the V gene TRBV28; 9 nucleotides align to TRBD2. This CDR3 contains 14 residues. Germline values: CDR1 MDHEN, CDR2 SYDVKM. V lost 6 bases, J lost 7 bases, and 7 bases stayed unmatched. CDR3 coding DNA: TGTGCCAGCAGCCTCCTAGCGGGGTGGAATGAGCAGTTCTTC. Translating it yields CASSLLAGWNEQFF. Filled out from reference TRBV28 and TRBJ2-1, the complete variable domain reads DVKVTQSSRYLVKRTGEKVFLECVQDMDHENMFWYRQDPGLGLRLIYFSYDVKMKEKGDIPEGYSVSREKKERFSLILESASTNQTSMYLCASSLLAGWNEQFFGPGTRLTVL.

This clone was seen only a few times. The rearrangement joins TRBV27 to TRBJ1-5, with D unresolved. Germline-derived CDR1 and CDR2 are MNHEY and SMNVEV (reference sequence). The V gene lost 5 bases and the J gene lost 4 bases, with 12 bases spanning the gap. This CDR3 spans 14 amino acids. CDR3 DNA: TGTGCCAGCAGTCCAGGAGGAGGGAATCAGCCCCAGCATTTT. This sequence encodes CASSPGGGNQPQHF.

The chain combines TRBV7-9 with TRBJ2-1; TRBD1 matches at 9 bases. V was clipped by 5 bases and J by 5 bases; unmatched bases: 10. Germline V gives CDR1 SEHNR, CDR2 FQNEAQ (reference sequence). This CDR3 spans 16 amino acids. CDR3 nucleotide sequence: TGTGCCAGCAGCCCAAGTGGGGGACAGGGTGACAATGAGCAGTTCTTC. This encodes CASSPSGGQGDNEQFF.

The chain has TRBV5-6 and TRBJ2-7, with 10 nucleotides matching TRBD2. The length of the CDR3 is 15 residues. Germline V CDR1 and CDR2: SGHDT, YYEEEE. Trimming cost V 0 bases and J 7 bases; bases outside gene matches: 7. The chain's CDR3 is CASSLALAGVWEQYF. The CDR3 DNA sequence: TGTGCCAGCAGCTTGGCCCTAGCGGGGGTGTGGGAGCAGTACTTC. Based on the CDR3 plus reference TRBV5-6 and TRBJ2-7, the full variable domain is DAGVTQSPTHLIKTRGQQVTLRCSPKSGHDTVSWYQQALGQGPQFIFQYYEEEERQRGNFPDRFSGHQFPNYSSELNVNALLLGDSALYLCASSLALAGVWEQYFGPGTRLTVT.

This clone was observed a handful of times. This chain joins TRBV19 and TRBJ1-5; D may be TRBD1 (6 bases). V lost 9 bases and J lost 9, with 15 bases in between. The CDR3 loop spans 12 amino acids. Per the germline V gene, CDR1 is LNHDA and CDR2 is SQIVND (reference sequence). CDR3 residues: CASQGFDGPQHF. As DNA, the CDR3 is TGTGCCAGCCAGGGGTTTGATGGGCCCCAGCATTTT.